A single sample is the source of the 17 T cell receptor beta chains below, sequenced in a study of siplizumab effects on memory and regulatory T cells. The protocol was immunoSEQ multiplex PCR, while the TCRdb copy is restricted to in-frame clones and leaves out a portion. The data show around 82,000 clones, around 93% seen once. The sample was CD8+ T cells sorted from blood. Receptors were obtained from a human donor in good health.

DNA of the CDR3: TGCACCAGCAGCTCCCTGTCCGCATCGGATTGCAATCAGCCCCAGCATTTT. This encodes CTSSSLSASDCNQPQHF. The chain employs TRBV1 and TRBJ1-5. TRBV1 is a known pseudogene. The CDR3 contains 17 residues.

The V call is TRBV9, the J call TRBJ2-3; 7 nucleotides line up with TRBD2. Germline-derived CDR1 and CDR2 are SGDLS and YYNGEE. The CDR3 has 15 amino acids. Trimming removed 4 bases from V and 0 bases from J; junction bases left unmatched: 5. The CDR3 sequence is CASSPWGGSTDTQYF. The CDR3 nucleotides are TGTGCCAGCAGCCCCTGGGGGGGGAGCACAGATACGCAGTATTTT.

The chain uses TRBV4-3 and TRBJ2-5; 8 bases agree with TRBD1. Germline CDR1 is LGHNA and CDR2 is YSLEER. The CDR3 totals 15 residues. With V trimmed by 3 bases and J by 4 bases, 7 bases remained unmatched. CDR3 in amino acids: CASSQGTGGGETQYF. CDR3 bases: TGCGCCAGCAGCCAGGGTACAGGGGGAGGAGAGACCCAGTACTTC.

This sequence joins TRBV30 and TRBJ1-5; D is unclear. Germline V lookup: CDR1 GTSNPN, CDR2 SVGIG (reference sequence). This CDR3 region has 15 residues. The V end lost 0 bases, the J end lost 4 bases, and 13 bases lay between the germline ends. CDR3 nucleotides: TGTGCCTGGAGTGTGGAGACCCGTGGGAATCAGCCCCAGCATTTT. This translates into CAWSVETRGNQPQHF.

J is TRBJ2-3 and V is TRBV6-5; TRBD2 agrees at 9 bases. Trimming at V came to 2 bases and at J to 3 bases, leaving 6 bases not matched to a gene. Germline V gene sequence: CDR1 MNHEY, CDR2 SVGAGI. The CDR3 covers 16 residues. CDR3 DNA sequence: TGTGCCAGCAGTTACATCGGCGGGGGGGCAACAGATACGCAGTATTTT. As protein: CASSYIGGGATDTQYF.

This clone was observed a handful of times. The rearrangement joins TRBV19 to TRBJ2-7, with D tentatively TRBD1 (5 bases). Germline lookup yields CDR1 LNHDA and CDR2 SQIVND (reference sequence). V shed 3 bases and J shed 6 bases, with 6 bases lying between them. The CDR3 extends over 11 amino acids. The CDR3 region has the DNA TGTGCCAGTAGTATGCAGGGCGAGCAGTACTTC. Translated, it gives CASSMQGEQYF.

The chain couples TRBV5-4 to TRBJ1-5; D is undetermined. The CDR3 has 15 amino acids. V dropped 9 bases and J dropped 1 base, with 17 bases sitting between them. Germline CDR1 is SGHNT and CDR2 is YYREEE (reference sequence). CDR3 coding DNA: TGTGCCAAAATAAAGGCACGCCGCAGCAATCAGCCCCAGCATTTT. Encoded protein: CAKIKARRSNQPQHF.

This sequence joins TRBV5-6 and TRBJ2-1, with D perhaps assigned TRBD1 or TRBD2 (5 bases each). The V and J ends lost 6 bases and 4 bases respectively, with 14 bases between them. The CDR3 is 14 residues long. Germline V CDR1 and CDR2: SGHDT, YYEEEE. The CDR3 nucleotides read TGTGCCAGCAACGACAGTCCGGGGTACAATGAGCAGTTCTTC. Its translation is CASNDSPGYNEQFF.

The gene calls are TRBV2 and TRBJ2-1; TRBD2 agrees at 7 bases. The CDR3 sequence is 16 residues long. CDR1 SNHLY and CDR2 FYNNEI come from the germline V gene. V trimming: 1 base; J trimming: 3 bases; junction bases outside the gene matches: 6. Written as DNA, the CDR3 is TGTGCCAGCAGTGAAGGTGGGGAGGGTTACTACAATGAGCAGTTCTTC. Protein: CASSEGGEGYYNEQFF.

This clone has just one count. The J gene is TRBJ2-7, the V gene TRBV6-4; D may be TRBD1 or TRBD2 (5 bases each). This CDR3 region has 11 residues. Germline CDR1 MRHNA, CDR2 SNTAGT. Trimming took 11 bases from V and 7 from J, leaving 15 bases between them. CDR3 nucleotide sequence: TGTGCCCGCGGTCTTGGGGGTGAGCAGTACTTC. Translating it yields CARGLGGEQYF.

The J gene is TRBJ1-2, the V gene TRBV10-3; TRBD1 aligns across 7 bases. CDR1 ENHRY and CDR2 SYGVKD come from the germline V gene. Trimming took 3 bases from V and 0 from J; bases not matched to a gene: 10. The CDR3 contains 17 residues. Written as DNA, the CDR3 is TGTGCCATCAGTGACGTTGGACAGGAAACTACTAACTATGGCTACACCTTC. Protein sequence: CAISDVGQETTNYGYTF.

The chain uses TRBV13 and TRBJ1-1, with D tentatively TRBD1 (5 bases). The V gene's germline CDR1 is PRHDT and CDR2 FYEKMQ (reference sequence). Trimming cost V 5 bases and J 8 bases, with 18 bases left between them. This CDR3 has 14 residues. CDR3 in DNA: TGTGCCAGCAGCCTGGGGGGGTCTGGGGTCGAAGCTTTCTTT. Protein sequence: CASSLGGSGVEAFF.

In nucleotides, the CDR3 is TGCGCCAGCAGCCAAGGTGACGACCTAACCGAAAAACTGTTTTTT. Protein product: CASSQGDDLTEKLFF. The V and J genes are TRBV4-1 and TRBJ1-4; D unresolved. This CDR3 comprises 15 residues. V was shortened by 1 base and J by 8 bases, with 14 bases between the two germline ends. The germline gives CDR1 MGHRA, CDR2 YSYEKL.

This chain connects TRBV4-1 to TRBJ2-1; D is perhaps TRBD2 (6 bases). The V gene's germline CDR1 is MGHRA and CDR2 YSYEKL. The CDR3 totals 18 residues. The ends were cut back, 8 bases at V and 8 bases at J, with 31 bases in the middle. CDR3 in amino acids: CASLRDFTYNVPQDEQFF. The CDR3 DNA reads TGCGCCAGCCTTCGGGACTTTACCTACAATGTCCCGCAGGATGAGCAGTTCTTC.

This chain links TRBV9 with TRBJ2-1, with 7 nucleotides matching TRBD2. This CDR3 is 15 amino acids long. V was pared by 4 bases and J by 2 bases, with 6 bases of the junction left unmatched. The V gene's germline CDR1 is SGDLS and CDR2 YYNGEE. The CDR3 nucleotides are TGTGCCAGCAGCATATATAGCGGGCCCTACAATGAGCAGTTCTTC. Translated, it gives CASSIYSGPYNEQFF. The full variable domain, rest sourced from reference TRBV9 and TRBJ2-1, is DSGVTQTPKHLITATGQRVTLRCSPRSGDLSVYWYQQSLDQGLQFLIQYYNGEERAKGNILERFSAQQFPDLHSELNLSSLELGDSALYFCASSIYSGPYNEQFFGPGTRLTVL.

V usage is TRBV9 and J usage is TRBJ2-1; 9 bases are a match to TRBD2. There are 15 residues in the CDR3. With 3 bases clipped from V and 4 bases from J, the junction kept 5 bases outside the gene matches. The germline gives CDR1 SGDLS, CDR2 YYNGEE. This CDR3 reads CASSDSGGSYNEQFF. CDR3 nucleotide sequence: TGTGCCAGCAGCGACAGCGGGGGGAGTTACAATGAGCAGTTCTTC.

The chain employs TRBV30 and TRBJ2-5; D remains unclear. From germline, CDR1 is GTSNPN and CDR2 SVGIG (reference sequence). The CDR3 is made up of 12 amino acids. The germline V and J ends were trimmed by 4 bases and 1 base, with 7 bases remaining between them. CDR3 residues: CAWKMAQETQYF. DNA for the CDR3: TGTGCCTGGAAGATGGCCCAAGAGACCCAGTACTTC.